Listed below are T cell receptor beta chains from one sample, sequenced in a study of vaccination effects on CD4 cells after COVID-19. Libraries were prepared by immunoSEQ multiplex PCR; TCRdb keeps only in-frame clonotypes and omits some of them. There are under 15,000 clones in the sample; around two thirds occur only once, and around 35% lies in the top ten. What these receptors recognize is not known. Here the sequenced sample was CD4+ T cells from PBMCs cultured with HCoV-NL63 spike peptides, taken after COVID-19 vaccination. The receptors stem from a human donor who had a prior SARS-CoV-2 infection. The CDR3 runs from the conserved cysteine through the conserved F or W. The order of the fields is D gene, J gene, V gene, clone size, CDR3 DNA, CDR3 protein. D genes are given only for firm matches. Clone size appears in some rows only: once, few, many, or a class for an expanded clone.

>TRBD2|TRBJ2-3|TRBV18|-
TGTGCCAGCTCAGGGGGGGTCACAGATACGCAGTATTTT
CASSGGVTDTQYF
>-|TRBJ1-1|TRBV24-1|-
TGTGCCACCAGTGCCACAGGGTGGGGCACTGAAGCTTTCTTT
CATSATGWGTEAFF
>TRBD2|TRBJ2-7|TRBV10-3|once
TGTGCCATCAGGGGACTAGCGGGAGGATTAAGAAGCGAGCAGTACTTC
CAIRGLAGGLRSEQYF
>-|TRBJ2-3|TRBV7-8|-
TGTGCCAGCAGCTTAGCCCTGTCTATCGGTACGCAGTATTTT
CASSLALSIGTQYF
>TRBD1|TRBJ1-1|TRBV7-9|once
TGTGCCAGCAGACCTAGGGAGGGGGCGAACACTGAAGCTTTCTTT
CASRPREGANTEAFF
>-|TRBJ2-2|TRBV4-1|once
TGCGCCAGCAGCCTACCGAACCTAGTGGGCACCGGGGAGCTGTTTTTT
CASSLPNLVGTGELFF
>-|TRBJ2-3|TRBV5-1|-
TGCGCCAGCAGCGGTGACAGGCCAGATACGCAGTATTTT
CASSGDRPDTQYF
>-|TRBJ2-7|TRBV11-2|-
TGTGCCAGCAGCTCGTTAATGCAGGGAACCCTCTACGAGCAGTACTTC
CASSSLMQGTLYEQYF
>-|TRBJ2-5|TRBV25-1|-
TGTGCCAGCAGTGACCCGTCCTCCAGGGAGACCCAGTACTTC
CASSDPSSRETQYF
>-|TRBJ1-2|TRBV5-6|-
TGTGCCAGCAGCCGGGGGGGAGTAGGGGACTATGGCTACACCTTC
CASSRGGVGDYGYTF
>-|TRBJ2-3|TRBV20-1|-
TGCAGTGCCGGTTATGTCGATACGCAGTATTTT
CSAGYVDTQYF
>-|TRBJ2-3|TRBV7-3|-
TGTGCCAGCAGCTTGACGGGCACAGATACGCAGTATTTT
CASSLTGTDTQYF
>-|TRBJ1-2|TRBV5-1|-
TGCGCCAGCAAGGGCGCAGGGCCGGGAGTCTATGGCTACACCTTC
CASKGAGPGVYGYTF
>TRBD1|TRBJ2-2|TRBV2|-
TGTGCCAGTTTCCCGAAGCCCGGGACAGCAAACACCGGGGAGCTGTTTTTT
CASFPKPGTANTGELFF
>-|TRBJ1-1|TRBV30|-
TGTGCCTGGAACTGGGGGCGAGGGACTGAAGCTTTCTTT
CAWNWGRGTEAFF
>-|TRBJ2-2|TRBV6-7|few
TGTGCCAGCAGTTACAAGGGCAGGCCCCTCCAACATCTCACCGGGGAGCTGTTTTTT
CASSYKGRPLQHLTGELFF
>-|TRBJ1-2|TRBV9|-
TGTGCCAGCAGCGTAGCGAGTCGGCCAGACTATGGCTACACCTTC
CASSVASRPDYGYTF
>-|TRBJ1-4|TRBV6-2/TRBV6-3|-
TGTGCCAGCAGTTACTTCCTCGGACCAGGACGGAATAATGAAAAACTGTTTTTT
CASSYFLGPGRNNEKLFF
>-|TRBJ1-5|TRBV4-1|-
TGCGCCAGCAGTGATATGGGGGGCTATCAGCCCCAGCATTTT
CASSDMGGYQPQHF
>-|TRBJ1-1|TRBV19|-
TGTGCCAGTAGTATAGGGGGGGGTTTCGTCACTGAAGCTTTCTTT
CASSIGGGFVTEAFF
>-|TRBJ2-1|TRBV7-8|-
TGTGCCAGCAGTGGGGGCCGGAGATTCTCCTACAATGAGCAGTTCTTC
CASSGGRRFSYNEQFF
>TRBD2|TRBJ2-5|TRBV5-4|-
TGTGCCAGCAGACCGGGACTAGCCGGAGGAAGGGAGACCCAGTACTTC
CASRPGLAGGRETQYF
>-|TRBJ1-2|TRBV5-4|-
TGTGCCAGCAGCAGGGGAGCTCCCGGTGGCTACACCTTC
CASSRGAPGGYTF
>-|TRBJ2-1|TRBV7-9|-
TGTGCCAGCAGCTTCCGGGGCGGAAACAATGAGCAGTTCTTC
CASSFRGGNNEQFF
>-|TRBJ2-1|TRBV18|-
TGTGCCAGCTCACCGGAGAGACTAAGTCCTGAGCAGTTCTTC
CASSPERLSPEQFF
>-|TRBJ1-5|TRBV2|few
TGTGCCAGCAGTGAATTAGGTACGGTAGGCAATCAGCCCCAGCATTTT
CASSELGTVGNQPQHF
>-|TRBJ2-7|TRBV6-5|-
TGTGCCAGCAGCAAGACTAGTGCCCACTACGAGCAGTACTTC
CASSKTSAHYEQYF
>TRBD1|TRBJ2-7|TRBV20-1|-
TGCAGTGCAACAGGGGGATACGAGCAGTACTTC
CSATGGYEQYF